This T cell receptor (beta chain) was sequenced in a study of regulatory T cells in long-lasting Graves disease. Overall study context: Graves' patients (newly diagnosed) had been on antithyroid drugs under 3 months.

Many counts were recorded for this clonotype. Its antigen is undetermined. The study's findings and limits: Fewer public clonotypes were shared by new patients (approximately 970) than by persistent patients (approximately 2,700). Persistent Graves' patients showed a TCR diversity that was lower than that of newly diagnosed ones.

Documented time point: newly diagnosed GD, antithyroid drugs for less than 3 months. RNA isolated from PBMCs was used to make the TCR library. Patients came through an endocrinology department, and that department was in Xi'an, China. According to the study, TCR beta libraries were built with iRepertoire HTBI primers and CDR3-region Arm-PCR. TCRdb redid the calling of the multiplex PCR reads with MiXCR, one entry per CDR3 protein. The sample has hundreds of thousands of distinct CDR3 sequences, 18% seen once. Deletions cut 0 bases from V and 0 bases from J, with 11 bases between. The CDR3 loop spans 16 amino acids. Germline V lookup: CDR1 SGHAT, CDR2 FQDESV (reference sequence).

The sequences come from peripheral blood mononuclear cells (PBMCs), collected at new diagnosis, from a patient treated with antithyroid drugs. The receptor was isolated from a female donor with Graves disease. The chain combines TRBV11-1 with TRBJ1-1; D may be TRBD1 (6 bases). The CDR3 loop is CASSLAGAGMNTEAFF. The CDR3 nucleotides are TGTGCCAGCAGCTTAGCGGGGGCAGGGATGAACACTGAAGCTTTCTTT.